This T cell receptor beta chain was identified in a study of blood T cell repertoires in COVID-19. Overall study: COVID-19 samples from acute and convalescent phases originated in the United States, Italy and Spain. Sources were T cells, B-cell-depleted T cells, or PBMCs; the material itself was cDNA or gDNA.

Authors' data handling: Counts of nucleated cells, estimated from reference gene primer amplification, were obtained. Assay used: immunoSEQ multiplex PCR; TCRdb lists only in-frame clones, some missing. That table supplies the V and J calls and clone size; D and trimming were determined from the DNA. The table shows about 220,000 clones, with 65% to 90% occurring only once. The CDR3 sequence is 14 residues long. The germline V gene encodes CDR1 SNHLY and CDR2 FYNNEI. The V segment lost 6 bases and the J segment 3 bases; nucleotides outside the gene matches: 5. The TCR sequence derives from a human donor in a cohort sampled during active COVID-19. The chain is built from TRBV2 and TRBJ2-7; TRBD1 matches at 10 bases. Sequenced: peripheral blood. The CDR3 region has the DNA TGTGCCAGCAGCCGGGACAGGGGTATCTACGAGCAGTACTTC. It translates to CASSRDRGIYEQYF.